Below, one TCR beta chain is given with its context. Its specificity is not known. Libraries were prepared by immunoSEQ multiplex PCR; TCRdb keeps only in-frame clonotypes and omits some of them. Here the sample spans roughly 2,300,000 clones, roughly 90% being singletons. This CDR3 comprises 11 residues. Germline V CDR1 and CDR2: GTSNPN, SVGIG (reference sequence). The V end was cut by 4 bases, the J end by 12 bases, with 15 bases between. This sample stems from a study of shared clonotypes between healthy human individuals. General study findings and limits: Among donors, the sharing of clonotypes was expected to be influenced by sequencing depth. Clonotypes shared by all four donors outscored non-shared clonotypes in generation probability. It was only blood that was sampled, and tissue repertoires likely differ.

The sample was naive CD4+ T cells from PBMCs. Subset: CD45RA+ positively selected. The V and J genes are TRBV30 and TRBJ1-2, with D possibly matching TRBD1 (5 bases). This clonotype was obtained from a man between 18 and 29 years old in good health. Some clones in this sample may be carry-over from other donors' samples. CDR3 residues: CAWTITGTHTF. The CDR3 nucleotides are TGTGCCTGGACCATTACCGGGACCCACACCTTC.